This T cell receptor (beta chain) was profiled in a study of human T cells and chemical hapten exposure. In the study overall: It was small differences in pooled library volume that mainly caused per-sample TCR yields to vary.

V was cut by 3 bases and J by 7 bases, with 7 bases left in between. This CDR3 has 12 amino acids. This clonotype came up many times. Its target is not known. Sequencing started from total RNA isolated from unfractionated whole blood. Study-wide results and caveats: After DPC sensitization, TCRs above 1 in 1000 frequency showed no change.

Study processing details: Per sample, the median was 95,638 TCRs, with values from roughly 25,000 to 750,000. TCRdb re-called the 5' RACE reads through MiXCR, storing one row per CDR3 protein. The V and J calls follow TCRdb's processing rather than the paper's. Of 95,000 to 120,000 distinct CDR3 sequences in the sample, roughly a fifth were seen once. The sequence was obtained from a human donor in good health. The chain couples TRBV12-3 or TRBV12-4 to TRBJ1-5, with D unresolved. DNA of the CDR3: TGTGCCAGCAGTTTTAGTGTCCAGCCCCAGCATTTT. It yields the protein CASSFSVQPQHF.